The present entry profiles one TCR beta chain with its context. What it binds is unknown. The germline CDR1 and CDR2 sequences are SGHTA and FQGTGA. The CDR3 runs to 17 residues. Trimming at V came to 2 bases and at J to 8 bases, leaving 9 bases not matched to a gene. Through a sample-barcoded 5' primer and a J-beta primer mix, a second PCR was run for roughly 6 to 11 cycles. In TCRdb, the 5' RACE reads were re-called with MiXCR into one record per CDR3 protein. Here the sample spans more than 800,000 distinct CDR3 sequences, 40% to 55% being singletons. This sample was taken from a study of blood T cells in healthy people across ages. Study results and caveats: Older age coincided with a roughly linear decline in TCR beta diversity per million T cells.

The authors isolated at least 6 million PBMCs per sample. The source material was blood. J is TRBJ2-1 and V is TRBV7-3; 13 bases match TRBD2. The source is a woman aged 55-70 years in good health. CDR3 region: CASSLRGTSGNVYEQFF. For the CDR3, the DNA is TGTGCCAGCAGCTTACGAGGGACTAGCGGGAATGTATATGAGCAGTTCTTC.